The sequence of this T cell receptor beta chain was determined in a study of cytomegalovirus exposure and HLA in healthy donors. As for this clone: The CDR3 carries no conserved terminal phenylalanine or tryptophan, so it likely arises from a read error.

Per the germline V gene, CDR1 is LNHDA and CDR2 is SQIVND (reference sequence). This CDR3 comprises 14 residues. The V end was cut by 5 bases, the J end by 2 bases, with 10 bases between. It was with 60 Vbeta and 13 Jbeta primers that the PCR ran. Generated by immunoSEQ multiplex PCR, the TCRdb table keeps only in-frame clones and is missing some. Of approximately 100,000 clones in the sample, 70% to 80% were seen once. The specimen sequenced was PBMCs. The V gene is TRBV19, the J gene TRBJ1-5; maybe TRBD1 (6 bases). The clonotype comes from a boy aged 5-17 years in good health and CMV-seronegative. The CDR3 here is CASSAGVGNQPQHV. In nucleotides, the CDR3 is TGTGCCAGTAGTGCAGGGGTTGGCAATCAGCCCCAGCATGTT.